The 3 T cell receptor beta chains given below trace back to one sample, sequenced in a study of regulatory T cells in long-lasting Graves disease. The sample's time point: persistent/refractory GD, antithyroid drugs over 5 years with positive TRAb. Extracted RNA from PBMCs served as the source of the TCR library. Building of the TCR beta libraries involved iRepertoire HTBI primers and Arm-PCR of CDR3 regions. MiXCR, run by TCRdb on the multiplex PCR reads, gives a single entry per CDR3 protein. This table holds some 370,000 distinct CDR3 sequences, roughly 23% found once. The sequencing here drew on peripheral blood mononuclear cells (PBMCs), taken when the disease was refractory, from a patient treated with antithyroid drugs. The origin of the receptors is a woman aged 40-49 years with Graves disease.

This clonotype was counted a few times. V usage is TRBV10-3 and J usage is TRBJ2-5; the match to TRBD2 covers 8 bases. The CDR3 consists of 14 residues. V shed 6 bases, J shed 2 bases, and the junction held 5 bases outside the gene matches. Germline-derived CDR1 and CDR2 are ENHRY and SYGVKD. CDR3 coding DNA: TGTGCCATCAGGGGGGCGGGAGGACAAGAGACCCAGTACTTC. It codes for CAIRGAGGQETQYF.

Comment on this clonotype: Given a much more abundant clone one base away, this may be a read error. J is TRBJ1-2 and V is TRBV28; tentatively, D is TRBD1 (5 bases). Germline V gene lookup returns CDR1 MDHEN and CDR2 SYDVKM. The CDR3 consists of 15 residues. This chain's CDR3 is CASSLGSAQDYGYAF. The CDR3 coding sequence is TGTGCCAGCAGTTTAGGGTCGGCACAGGACTATGGCTACGCCTTC.

This chain joins TRBV28 and TRBJ2-1; 8 bases line up with TRBD1. CDR3 length: 15 residues. J lost 4 bases, V lost 4 bases, and 6 bases had no gene match. Looked up from germline, CDR1 is MDHEN and CDR2 is SYDVKM. Here the CDR3 DNA reads TGTGCCAGCAGTTCCCGACAGGGGATATACAATGAGCAGTTCTTC. It translates to CASSSRQGIYNEQFF.